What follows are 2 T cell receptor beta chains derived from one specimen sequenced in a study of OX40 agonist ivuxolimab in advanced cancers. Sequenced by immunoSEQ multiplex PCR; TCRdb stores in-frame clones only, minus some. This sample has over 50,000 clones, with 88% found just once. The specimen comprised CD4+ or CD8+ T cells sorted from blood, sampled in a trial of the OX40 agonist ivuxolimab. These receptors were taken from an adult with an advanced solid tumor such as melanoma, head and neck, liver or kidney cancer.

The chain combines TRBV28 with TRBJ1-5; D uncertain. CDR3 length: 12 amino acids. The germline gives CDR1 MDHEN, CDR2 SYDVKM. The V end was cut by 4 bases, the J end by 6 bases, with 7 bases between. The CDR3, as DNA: TGTGCCAGCAGTTGGGGTTCTCAGCCCCAGCATTTT. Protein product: CASSWGSQPQHF.

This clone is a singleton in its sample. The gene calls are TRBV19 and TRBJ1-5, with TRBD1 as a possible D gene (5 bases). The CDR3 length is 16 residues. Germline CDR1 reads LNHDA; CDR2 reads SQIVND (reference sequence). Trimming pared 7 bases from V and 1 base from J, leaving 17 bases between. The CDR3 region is CASTTTGGRSNQPQHF. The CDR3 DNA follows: TGTGCCAGTACCACGACCGGGGGTAGGAGCAATCAGCCCCAGCATTTT. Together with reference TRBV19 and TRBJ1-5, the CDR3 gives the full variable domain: DGGITQSPKYLFRKEGQNVTLSCEQNLNHDAMYWYRQDPGQGLRLIYYSQIVNDFQKGDIAEGYSVSREKKESFPLTVTSAQKNPTAFYLCASTTTGGRSNQPQHFGDGTRLSIL.